This passage covers 25 T cell receptor beta chains from one sample sequenced in a study of blood T cell repertoires in COVID-19. Some clones are missing from TCRdb's copy, which holds only in-frame ones; the method was immunoSEQ multiplex PCR. The table shows about 130,000 clones, with roughly four fifths occurring only once. The material sequenced was peripheral blood. The receptors were sampled from a woman in her fifties or sixties with acute or convalescent COVID-19.

J is TRBJ2-3 and V is TRBV30; D not certain. Germline V gene sequence: CDR1 GTSNPN, CDR2 SVGIG (reference sequence). This CDR3 contains 12 residues. V lost 7 bases to trimming and J lost 8 bases, with 16 bases between them. The CDR3 coding sequence is TGTGCCTCTTCCTTAGGTGCAGGTACGCAGTATTTT. It translates to CASSLGAGTQYF. Using reference TRBV30 and TRBJ2-3 for the parts outside the CDR3, the full variable domain is SQTIHQWPATLVQPVGSPLSLECTVEGTSNPNLYWYRQAAGRGLQLLFYSVGIGQISSEVPQNLSASRPQDRQFILSSKKLLLSDSGFYLCASSLGAGTQYFGPGTRLTVL.

The chain employs TRBV4-2 and TRBJ1-2; the match to TRBD1 covers 11 bases. The V segment lost 3 bases and the J segment 4 bases; nucleotides outside the gene matches: 4. Germline CDR1 LGHNA, CDR2 YNFKEQ. The CDR3 spans 15 residues. CDR3 in amino acids: CASSQGTGGVYGYTF. CDR3 nucleotide sequence: TGTGCCAGCAGCCAGGGGACAGGGGGTGTCTATGGCTACACCTTC.

The V and J genes are TRBV28 and TRBJ1-6; the D gene is possibly TRBD1 (5 bases). The CDR3 is made up of 14 amino acids. The germline V gene encodes CDR1 MDHEN and CDR2 SYDVKM. Trimming removed 8 bases from V and 10 bases from J, with 18 bases in between. The CDR3 loop reads CASRPETGGSPLHF. The CDR3 nucleotides read TGTGCCAGCCGACCGGAGACCGGGGGATCACCCCTCCACTTT. The full variable domain, rest sourced from reference TRBV28 and TRBJ1-6, is DVKVTQSSRYLVKRTGEKVFLECVQDMDHENMFWYRQDPGLGLRLIYFSYDVKMKEKGDIPEGYSVSREKKERFSLILESASTNQTSMYLCASRPETGGSPLHFGNGTRLTVT.

This chain joins TRBV20-1 and TRBJ2-7; D not certain. This CDR3 has 14 amino acids. Per germline, CDR1 DFQATT and CDR2 SNEGSKA (reference sequence). Deletions cut 3 bases from V and 4 bases from J, with 16 bases between. CDR3 region: CSASLAEQNYEQYF. In nucleotides, the CDR3 is TGCAGTGCTAGTTTGGCAGAACAAAATTACGAGCAGTACTTC.

This chain joins TRBV6-6 and TRBJ1-1; unclear D gene. Trimming pared 3 bases from V and 1 base from J, leaving 3 bases between. The length of the CDR3 is 12 residues. Germline V gene sequence: CDR1 MNHNY, CDR2 SVGAGI (reference sequence). The CDR3 protein is CASSYKNTEAFF. The DNA of the CDR3 is TGTGCCAGCAGTTATAAGAACACTGAAGCTTTCTTT.

CDR3 DNA: TGTGCCAGCAACCTCAACAGGAATAAACCTTATGGCTACACCTTC. It specifies CASNLNRNKPYGYTF. V gene TRBV6-5 combines with J gene TRBJ1-2; D might be TRBD1 (5 bases). The CDR3 length is 15 residues. Trimming pared 7 bases from V and 5 bases from J, leaving 20 bases between. Germline CDR1 MNHEY, CDR2 SVGAGI.

The chain carries TRBV5-6 and TRBJ1-5; 10 positions agree with TRBD1. Germline assignment: CDR1 SGHDT and CDR2 YYEEEE. J was trimmed by 9 bases and V by 4 bases; bases with no gene match: 4. The CDR3 has 13 amino acids. The CDR3 reads CASSRDRGTPQHF. CDR3 nucleotides: TGTGCCAGCAGCCGGGACAGGGGCACGCCCCAGCATTTT.

The chain carries TRBV2 and TRBJ1-3, with a possible D match to TRBD1 (6 bases). The CDR3 totals 14 residues. CDR1 is SNHLY, CDR2 FYNNEI, per germline. The V and J ends lost 11 bases and 0 bases respectively, with 14 bases between them. As DNA, the CDR3 is TGTGCCGAAGGGGGGGCAGACTCTGGAAACACCATATATTTT. It translates to CAEGGADSGNTIYF.

The chain combines TRBV5-5 with TRBJ1-6, with D unclear. Germline CDR1 reads SGHKS; CDR2 reads YYEKEE (reference sequence). Trimming took off 1 base at V and 9 bases at J, with 26 bases between the two ends. The CDR3 is made up of 19 amino acids. The CDR3 sequence: CASSLRGTAGITGISPLHF. CDR3 nucleotide sequence: TGTGCCAGCAGCTTGCGTGGAACAGCGGGGATCACGGGGATTTCACCCCTCCACTTT.

The chain couples TRBV2 to TRBJ1-2, with a weak D call TRBD1 (6 bases). Trimming stripped 11 bases from V and 4 bases from J, with 17 bases between. Germline CDR1 SNHLY, CDR2 FYNNEI. This CDR3 has 13 residues. The DNA for the CDR3 is TGTGCCGGCACACAGGGAATTCCCTATGGCTACACCTTC. It codes for CAGTQGIPYGYTF.

This clone is a singleton in its sample. V and J are TRBV2 and TRBJ1-1, with 9 positions matching TRBD1. This CDR3 contains 14 residues. In germline, CDR1 is SNHLY, CDR2 FYNNEI. V lost 6 bases and J lost 6; bases outside the gene matches: 8. The CDR3: CASRRTGASPEAFF. The CDR3 coding sequence is TGTGCCAGCAGGAGGACAGGGGCCTCCCCTGAAGCTTTCTTT.

The J gene is TRBJ1-3, the V gene TRBV5-8; TRBD1 matches 7 bases. This CDR3 comprises 14 residues. The germline CDR1 and CDR2 sequences are SGHTS and YDEGEE. The trim removed 4 bases at V and 4 bases at J, leaving 5 bases unmatched. The CDR3 is CASSAGTVGNTIYF. The CDR3 nucleotides read TGTGCCAGCAGCGCCGGGACAGTAGGAAACACCATATATTTT. Combining the CDR3 with reference TRBV5-8 and TRBJ1-3 gives the whole variable domain EAGVTQSPTHLIKTRGQQATLRCSPISGHTSVYWYQQALGLGLQFLLWYDEGEERNRGNFPPRFSGRQFPNYSSELNVNALELEDSALYLCASSAGTVGNTIYFGEGSWLTVV.

The rearrangement links TRBV4-2 to TRBJ1-3; D gene ambiguous. The length of the CDR3 is 16 residues. Germline values: CDR1 LGHNA, CDR2 YNFKEQ. V was trimmed by 6 bases and J by 7 bases, leaving 22 bases between them. The CDR3 sequence: CASSLQSGEKGNTIYF. CDR3 coding DNA: TGTGCCAGCAGTCTTCAAAGCGGGGAAAAGGGTAACACCATATATTTT.

The rearrangement links TRBV18 to TRBJ2-6; 8 bases fit TRBD1. V trimming: 6 bases; J trimming: 0 bases; junction bases outside the gene matches: 10. CDR1 is KGHSH, CDR2 LQKENI, per germline. This CDR3 comprises 18 residues. CDR3 nucleotides: TGTGCCAGCTCGGACAGGGTAGTTAAGAACTCTGGGGCCAACGTCCTGACTTTC. Protein sequence: CASSDRVVKNSGANVLTF.

This clone was detected only once. The rearrangement joins TRBV28 to TRBJ2-3; possibly TRBD2 for D (6 bases). Trimming stripped 3 bases from V and 4 bases from J, with 8 bases between. The CDR3 is 13 residues long. Germline assignment: CDR1 MDHEN and CDR2 SYDVKM. CDR3 in amino acids: CASSFPGADTQYF. Here the CDR3 DNA reads TGTGCCAGCAGTTTCCCGGGGGCAGATACGCAGTATTTT.

This chain links TRBV5-6 with TRBJ2-7; TRBD2 aligns across 7 bases. Germline lookup yields CDR1 SGHDT and CDR2 YYEEEE. The CDR3 length is 19 residues. Losses at the gene ends were 4 bases for V and 3 bases for J; bases not matched to a gene: 22. The CDR3 reads CASSRHGIPSLGGSYEQYF. The CDR3 DNA is TGTGCCAGCAGCCGTCACGGGATCCCGAGTTTGGGGGGGAGCTACGAGCAGTACTTC.

This chain connects TRBV5-6 to TRBJ1-1, with 9 bases aligning to TRBD1. Germline V gene data show CDR1 as SGHDT and CDR2 as YYEEEE. V lost 6 bases and J lost 0; bases outside the gene matches: 9. The CDR3 contains 16 residues. Here the CDR3 DNA reads TGTGCCAGCACCGGACAGGGGAGTAGGATGAACACTGAAGCTTTCTTT. Encoded protein: CASTGQGSRMNTEAFF.

With regard to this clone: This specimen includes other DNA sequences encoding the same CDR3. The V and J genes are TRBV12-3 or TRBV12-4 and TRBJ2-2; D ambiguous. V was trimmed by 3 bases and J by 4 bases, leaving 6 bases between them. This CDR3 is built from 13 residues. The CDR3 DNA sequence: TGTGCCAGCAGTTTCAATCCCACCGGGGAGCTGTTTTTT. It encodes CASSFNPTGELFF.

This chain joins TRBV9 and TRBJ2-7, with a tentative D call TRBD2 (7 bases). The CDR3 has 15 amino acids. The germline CDR1 and CDR2 sequences are SGDLS and YYNGEE. The V gene lost 4 bases and the J gene lost 1 base, with 15 bases spanning the gap. The CDR3 DNA sequence: TGTGCCAGCAGCTCCGAACGGGGGGCTTCCTACGAGCAGTACTTC. It specifies CASSSERGASYEQYF.

A single count supports this clone. The chain carries TRBV5-3 and TRBJ1-5; TRBD1 matches at 7 bases. TRBV5-3 is known as an ORF, though its function is uncertain. The CDR3 is 17 amino acids. The trim removed 0 bases at V and 4 bases at J, leaving 10 bases unmatched. The CDR3 bases are TGTGCCAGAAGCTTGGAAGCCAGGGGGTTACCGAATCAGCCCCAGCATTTT. Amino acids: CARSLEARGLPNQPQHF.

As for this clone: The same CDR3 arises from other DNA sequences in this sample as well. V is TRBV19 and J is TRBJ1-2; TRBD1 might be the D (6 bases). The CDR3 consists of 13 residues. Germline assignment: CDR1 LNHDA and CDR2 SQIVND (reference sequence). Trimming cost V 1 base and J 5 bases, with 8 bases left between them. The CDR3 DNA sequence: TGTGCCAGTAGTATAGTGCAGGGGTATGGCTACACCTTC. Translated: CASSIVQGYGYTF.

This rearrangement joins TRBV4-1 to TRBJ2-2; 7 nucleotides align to TRBD1. The CDR3 runs 17 residues. Germline trimming cut 2 bases from V and 5 bases from J; bases unmatched to any gene: 11. The germline V gene has CDR1 MGHRA and CDR2 YSYEKL. This CDR3 is CASSQIIFKTGTGELFF. The CDR3 DNA follows: TGCGCCAGCAGCCAAATAATTTTCAAGACAGGGACCGGGGAGCTGTTTTTT.

The rearrangement joins TRBV10-3 to TRBJ2-5; D gene ambiguous. The V gene's germline CDR1 is ENHRY and CDR2 SYGVKD. V was cut by 6 bases and J by 0 bases, with 11 bases left in between. This CDR3 has 14 residues. CDR3 sequence reads: CAISPLKYQETQYF. The CDR3 DNA reads as TGTGCCATCAGCCCACTCAAGTACCAAGAGACCCAGTACTTC.

The genes are TRBV5-5 and TRBJ1-2; TRBD1 matches 9 bases. The CDR3 runs 15 residues. The V gene's germline CDR1 is SGHKS and CDR2 YYEKEE (reference sequence). V lost 5 bases, J lost 5 bases, and 10 bases stayed unmatched. CDR3 region: CASSLPGTGHYGYTF. The CDR3 coding sequence is TGTGCCAGCAGTCTGCCGGGGACAGGGCATTATGGCTACACCTTC.

The chain is built from TRBV4-1 and TRBJ2-3; D is undetermined. V was trimmed by 4 bases and J by 0 bases, leaving 5 bases between them. The CDR3 is 13 residues long. The germline V gene has CDR1 MGHRA and CDR2 YSYEKL. The DNA of the CDR3 is TGCGCCAGCAGCCCCGGGAGCACAGATACGCAGTATTTT. As protein: CASSPGSTDTQYF.